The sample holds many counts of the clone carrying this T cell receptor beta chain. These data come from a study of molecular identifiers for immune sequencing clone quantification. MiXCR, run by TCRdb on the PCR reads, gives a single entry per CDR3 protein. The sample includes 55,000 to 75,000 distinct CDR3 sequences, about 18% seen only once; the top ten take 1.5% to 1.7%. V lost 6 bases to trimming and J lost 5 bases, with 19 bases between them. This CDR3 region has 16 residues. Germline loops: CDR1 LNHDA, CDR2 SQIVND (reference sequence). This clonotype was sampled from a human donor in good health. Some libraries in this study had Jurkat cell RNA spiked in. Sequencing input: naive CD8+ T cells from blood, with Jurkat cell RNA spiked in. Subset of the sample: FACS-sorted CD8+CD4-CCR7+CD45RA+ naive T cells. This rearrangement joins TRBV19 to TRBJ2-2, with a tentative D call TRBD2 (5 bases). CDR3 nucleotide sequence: TGTGCCAGTAGGAGCGACTACACTCCTTTTACCGGGGAGCTGTTTTTT. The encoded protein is CASRSDYTPFTGELFF.